A selection of T cell receptor beta chains follows, all from one sample in a study of blood T cells in healthy people across ages. TCRdb analysed the 5' RACE reads with MiXCR anew, one entry per CDR3 protein. This table holds some 760,000 distinct CDR3 sequences, 20% to 25% found once. These same records also appear under a second study, on T cells of mothers and their children.

The source material was blood. The receptors here all came from a boy aged 10-17 years in good health. Each CDR3 is given with its conserved first and last residue. The D gene is left open where the match is weak. The size entry is marked missing in some rows and otherwise reads once, few, many or a size class.

clone_size: few; d_call: TRBD2; v_call: TRBV2; j_call: TRBJ2-2; cdr3_nt: TGTGCCAGCAGTGAACTAGCGGGAGCCGGGGAGCTGTTTTTT; cdr3_aa: CASSELAGAGELFF
clone_size: .; d_call: TRBD1; v_call: TRBV14; j_call: TRBJ2-7; cdr3_nt: TGTGCCAGCAGCCAAGACACGGGCGGGCAGGGGGCCTACGAGCAGTACTTC; cdr3_aa: CASSQDTGGQGAYEQYF
clone_size: .; d_call: TRBD2; v_call: TRBV10-3; j_call: TRBJ2-1; cdr3_nt: TGTGCCATCAGTCGAACCGGGACTAGGCAGGATGAGCAGTTCTTC; cdr3_aa: CAISRTGTRQDEQFF
clone_size: few; d_call: TRBD2; v_call: TRBV7-6; j_call: TRBJ2-1; cdr3_nt: TGTGCCAGCAGACTTACTAGCGGTGCCTACAATGAGCAGTTCTTC; cdr3_aa: CASRLTSGAYNEQFF
clone_size: many; d_call: .; v_call: TRBV28; j_call: TRBJ2-5; cdr3_nt: TGTGCCAGCAGTTCGGGCGGGGCCCGAGAGACCCAGTACTTC; cdr3_aa: CASSSGGARETQYF
clone_size: few; d_call: .; v_call: TRBV12-3/TRBV12-4; j_call: TRBJ1-1; cdr3_nt: TGTGCCAGCACTGTGGGGAGTACTGAAGCTTTCTTT; cdr3_aa: CASTVGSTEAFF
clone_size: .; d_call: TRBD1; v_call: TRBV3-1; j_call: TRBJ2-3; cdr3_nt: TGTGCCAGCAGCCACCTAAGGACAGGGGGCTCGGTTAGCACAGATACGCAGTATTTT; cdr3_aa: CASSHLRTGGSVSTDTQYF
clone_size: .; d_call: TRBD2; v_call: TRBV6-6; j_call: TRBJ2-1; cdr3_nt: TGTGCCAGCAGTACCACTAGCGGGGGAACCCATGAGCAGTTCTTC; cdr3_aa: CASSTTSGGTHEQFF
clone_size: once; d_call: .; v_call: TRBV2; j_call: TRBJ2-7; cdr3_nt: TGTGCCAGCAGTGAAGTTGGGGGATCCCTCGAGCAGTACTTC; cdr3_aa: CASSEVGGSLEQYF
clone_size: few; d_call: TRBD1; v_call: TRBV19; j_call: TRBJ2-5; cdr3_nt: TGTGCCAGTACCCAAGGACAGGGTCAAGAGACCCAGTACTTC; cdr3_aa: CASTQGQGQETQYF
clone_size: few; d_call: .; v_call: TRBV12-3/TRBV12-4; j_call: TRBJ1-2; cdr3_nt: TGTGCCAGCAGTCCAACGCAGGAGATCTATGGCTACACCTTC; cdr3_aa: CASSPTQEIYGYTF
clone_size: many; d_call: TRBD2; v_call: TRBV5-1; j_call: TRBJ2-5; cdr3_nt: TGCGCCAGCAGCTTCTCCGGGACTAGCGGGAGACGTGAGACCCAGTACTTC; cdr3_aa: CASSFSGTSGRRETQYF
clone_size: many; d_call: TRBD2; v_call: TRBV28; j_call: TRBJ2-7; cdr3_nt: TGTGCCAGCAGTTTCGGTCTAGCGGGAGACGAGCAGTACTTC; cdr3_aa: CASSFGLAGDEQYF
clone_size: .; d_call: .; v_call: TRBV5-5; j_call: TRBJ2-1; cdr3_nt: TGTGCCAGCAGCTTTTCGGAATTGGGGGGGGGCTTGTACAATGAGCAGCTCTTC; cdr3_aa: CASSFSELGGGLYNEQLF
clone_size: .; d_call: .; v_call: TRBV4-1; j_call: TRBJ2-5; cdr3_nt: TGCGCCAGCAGCCAAGATCGTCCGGAGACCCAGTACTTC; cdr3_aa: CASSQDRPETQYF
clone_size: few; d_call: TRBD1; v_call: TRBV28; j_call: TRBJ1-5; cdr3_nt: TGTGCCAGCAGTTTTCGGGACAGGGGGGATCAGCCCCAGCATTTT; cdr3_aa: CASSFRDRGDQPQHF
clone_size: many; d_call: TRBD2; v_call: TRBV7-7; j_call: TRBJ2-5; cdr3_nt: TGTGCTAGCAGCTTAAGCGGACTAGCGGGGGGCCAAGAGACCCAGTACTTC; cdr3_aa: CASSLSGLAGGQETQYF
clone_size: .; d_call: .; v_call: TRBV4-3; j_call: TRBJ2-7; cdr3_nt: TGCGCCAGCAGCCACGGAAGGACAGCCTCACCCTACGAGCAGTACTTC; cdr3_aa: CASSHGRTASPYEQYF
clone_size: .; d_call: TRBD2; v_call: TRBV7-8; j_call: TRBJ2-1; cdr3_nt: TGTGCCAGCAGCTTAGGTGTAGCGGGGGGCCGGTACAATGAGCAGTTCTTC; cdr3_aa: CASSLGVAGGRYNEQFF
clone_size: few; d_call: .; v_call: TRBV19; j_call: TRBJ1-1; cdr3_nt: TGTGCCAGTAGTACCAGGGGAACGGGGACTGAAGCTTTCTTT; cdr3_aa: CASSTRGTGTEAFF
clone_size: once; d_call: .; v_call: TRBV24-1; j_call: TRBJ2-3; cdr3_nt: TGTGCCACCAGAAAGAGCGGGTCCTACACAGATACGCAGTATTTT; cdr3_aa: CATRKSGSYTDTQYF
clone_size: .; d_call: .; v_call: TRBV6-2/TRBV6-3; j_call: TRBJ2-7; cdr3_nt: TGTGCCACGGGCCCGTACGAGCAGTACTTC; cdr3_aa: CATGPYEQYF
clone_size: .; d_call: .; v_call: TRBV12-3/TRBV12-4; j_call: TRBJ2-1; cdr3_nt: TGTGCCACCCAGTCGGATGACGAGGAGCAGTTCTTC; cdr3_aa: CATQSDDEEQFF
clone_size: .; d_call: .; v_call: TRBV12-3/TRBV12-4; j_call: TRBJ2-1; cdr3_nt: TGTGCCAGCAGTTCCTTCTTCCGGGACATGGGTTGGAATGAGCAGTTCTTC; cdr3_aa: CASSSFFRDMGWNEQFF
clone_size: .; d_call: .; v_call: TRBV5-6; j_call: TRBJ2-7; cdr3_nt: TGTGCCAGCAGCTATTCGTCGACAGGGCCGGGGGACGAGCAGTACTTC; cdr3_aa: CASSYSSTGPGDEQYF
clone_size: few; d_call: .; v_call: TRBV6-1; j_call: TRBJ1-1; cdr3_nt: TGTGCCAGCAGCGTTTACACTGAAGCTTTCTTT; cdr3_aa: CASSVYTEAFF
clone_size: few; d_call: TRBD2; v_call: TRBV3-1; j_call: TRBJ2-7; cdr3_nt: TGTGCCAGCAGCCAAAGCCTAGCGGAGCCAGACTACGAGCAGTACTTC; cdr3_aa: CASSQSLAEPDYEQYF
clone_size: few; d_call: TRBD2; v_call: TRBV28; j_call: TRBJ2-6; cdr3_nt: TGTGCCAGCAGGCAGACTAGCGGGAGTTCAGGGGCCAACGTCCTGACTTTC; cdr3_aa: CASRQTSGSSGANVLTF
clone_size: .; d_call: .; v_call: TRBV12-3/TRBV12-4; j_call: TRBJ2-1; cdr3_nt: TGTGCCAGCAGTTTAGCGCCCGACAGGTGGCAGTTCTTC; cdr3_aa: CASSLAPDRWQFF
clone_size: .; d_call: .; v_call: TRBV4-1; j_call: TRBJ2-5; cdr3_nt: TGCGCCAGCAGGGGGGGGCCCGAGACCCAGTACTTC; cdr3_aa: CASRGGPETQYF
clone_size: few; d_call: .; v_call: TRBV6-6; j_call: TRBJ2-5; cdr3_nt: TGTGCCAGCAGGCGGGCTCTAGAGACCCAGTACTTC; cdr3_aa: CASRRALETQYF
clone_size: few; d_call: .; v_call: TRBV7-8; j_call: TRBJ2-1; cdr3_nt: TGTGCCAGCAGCTTATTAGGTGGTCTAGGCAATGAGCAGTTCTTC; cdr3_aa: CASSLLGGLGNEQFF
clone_size: few; d_call: .; v_call: TRBV11-2; j_call: TRBJ1-1; cdr3_nt: TGTGCCAGCAGCTTAGATAGTAGGTGGCTAAACACTGAAGCTCTCTTT; cdr3_aa: CASSLDSRWLNTEALF
clone_size: .; d_call: .; v_call: TRBV10-1; j_call: TRBJ2-7; cdr3_nt: TGCGCCACCGGCGACAGTGACTACGAGCAGTACTTC; cdr3_aa: CATGDSDYEQYF
clone_size: few; d_call: .; v_call: TRBV5-1; j_call: TRBJ2-3; cdr3_nt: TGCGCCAGCAGCCCGGACGTCCCCGGCACAGATACGCAGTATTTT; cdr3_aa: CASSPDVPGTDTQYF
clone_size: few; d_call: TRBD1; v_call: TRBV20-1; j_call: TRBJ2-7; cdr3_nt: TGCAGTGTCTCACGGGACAGGGGGTACGAGCAGTACTTC; cdr3_aa: CSVSRDRGYEQYF
clone_size: few; d_call: TRBD2; v_call: TRBV15; j_call: TRBJ2-5; cdr3_nt: TGTGCCACCAGCAGAGATAATAGCGGGCCCGATTTTGGGACCCAGTACTTC; cdr3_aa: CATSRDNSGPDFGTQYF
clone_size: .; d_call: .; v_call: TRBV6-1; j_call: TRBJ1-4; cdr3_nt: TGTGCCAGCAGTGACCCGGGACGTGATGAAAAGCTGTTTTTT; cdr3_aa: CASSDPGRDEKLFF
clone_size: few; d_call: .; v_call: TRBV5-1; j_call: TRBJ2-3; cdr3_nt: TGCGCCAGCAGCCCGACGAGGAGGACATACTATTCTAGCACAGATACGCAGTATTTT; cdr3_aa: CASSPTRRTYYSSTDTQYF
clone_size: few; d_call: TRBD1; v_call: TRBV3-1; j_call: TRBJ1-1; cdr3_nt: TGTGCCAGCATCCCAGGGGGAAGGAACACTGAAGCTTTCTTT; cdr3_aa: CASIPGGRNTEAFF
clone_size: .; d_call: .; v_call: TRBV27; j_call: TRBJ2-1; cdr3_nt: TGTGCCAGCAGGAGGGGGGCAGGGACCTACAATGAGCAGTTCTTC; cdr3_aa: CASRRGAGTYNEQFF
clone_size: .; d_call: .; v_call: TRBV5-1; j_call: TRBJ2-1; cdr3_nt: TGCGCCAGCAGCTTGCCGAGGAACATTGGGAATGAGCAGTTCTTC; cdr3_aa: CASSLPRNIGNEQFF
clone_size: once; d_call: TRBD1; v_call: TRBV3-1; j_call: TRBJ1-2; cdr3_nt: TGTGCCGGCAGCCAAGAGGACAGGGGGAACTATGGCTACACCTTC; cdr3_aa: CAGSQEDRGNYGYTF
clone_size: few; d_call: TRBD2; v_call: TRBV14; j_call: TRBJ2-7; cdr3_nt: TGTGCCAGCAGCCAAGCTCGAGCGGGGGAGCAGTACTTC; cdr3_aa: CASSQARAGEQYF
clone_size: .; d_call: .; v_call: TRBV29-1; j_call: TRBJ2-5; cdr3_nt: TGCAGCGTTGTTGTCCGAGGGCCGAAAGAGACCCAGTACTTC; cdr3_aa: CSVVVRGPKETQYF
clone_size: few; d_call: .; v_call: TRBV5-1; j_call: TRBJ2-3; cdr3_nt: TGCGCCAGCAGCATGATCTCAGGGTTCAGCACAGATACGCAGTATTTT; cdr3_aa: CASSMISGFSTDTQYF
clone_size: many; d_call: .; v_call: TRBV12-3/TRBV12-4; j_call: TRBJ2-2; cdr3_nt: TGTGCCAGCAGTTCGGCAGGGGGGACCGGGGAGCTGTTTTTT; cdr3_aa: CASSSAGGTGELFF
clone_size: few; d_call: .; v_call: TRBV2; j_call: TRBJ1-5; cdr3_nt: TGTGCCAGCAGTGAAAGGTTACAGGGTGGGAATCAGCCCCAGCATTTT; cdr3_aa: CASSERLQGGNQPQHF
clone_size: few; d_call: .; v_call: TRBV28; j_call: TRBJ2-5; cdr3_nt: TGTGCCAGCAGTTTGTCGACAGTAGAGACCCAGTACTTC; cdr3_aa: CASSLSTVETQYF
clone_size: few; d_call: .; v_call: TRBV29-1; j_call: TRBJ2-7; cdr3_nt: TGCAGCGTTTACGGGGCGATTTCCTACGAGCAGTACTTC; cdr3_aa: CSVYGAISYEQYF
clone_size: .; d_call: TRBD1; v_call: TRBV12-3/TRBV12-4; j_call: TRBJ2-1; cdr3_nt: TGTGCCAGCAGTTGGCAGGGGACAGCGAACTTC; cdr3_aa: CASSWQGTANF
clone_size: few; d_call: .; v_call: TRBV28; j_call: TRBJ1-1; cdr3_nt: TGTGCCAGCAGAAGATTTCACAGGTTCATGAACACTGAAGCTTTCTTT; cdr3_aa: CASRRFHRFMNTEAFF
clone_size: once; d_call: .; v_call: TRBV5-1; j_call: TRBJ1-2; cdr3_nt: TGCGCCAGCAGCTTGGATAGGACCATCTATGGCTACACCTTC; cdr3_aa: CASSLDRTIYGYTF
clone_size: .; d_call: TRBD2; v_call: TRBV29-1; j_call: TRBJ2-1; cdr3_nt: TGCAGCGTTGAAAAAGCGGGAGTAGGGGATGAGCAGTTCTTC; cdr3_aa: CSVEKAGVGDEQFF
clone_size: few; d_call: .; v_call: TRBV24-1; j_call: TRBJ1-2; cdr3_nt: TGTGCCCTTTGGAAGGACGCTAACTATGGCTACACCTTC; cdr3_aa: CALWKDANYGYTF